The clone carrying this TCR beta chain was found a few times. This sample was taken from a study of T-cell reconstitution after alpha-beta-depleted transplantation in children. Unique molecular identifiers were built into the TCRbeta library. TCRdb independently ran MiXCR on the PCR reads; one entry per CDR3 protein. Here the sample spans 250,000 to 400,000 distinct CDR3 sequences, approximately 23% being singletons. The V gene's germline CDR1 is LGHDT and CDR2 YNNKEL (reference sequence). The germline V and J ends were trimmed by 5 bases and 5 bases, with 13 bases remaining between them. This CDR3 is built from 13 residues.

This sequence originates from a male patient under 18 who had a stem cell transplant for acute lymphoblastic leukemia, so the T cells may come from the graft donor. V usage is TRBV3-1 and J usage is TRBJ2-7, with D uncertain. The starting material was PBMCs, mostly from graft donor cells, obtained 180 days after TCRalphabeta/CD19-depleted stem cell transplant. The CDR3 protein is CASSWTGVDEQYF. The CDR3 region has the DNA TGTGCCAGCAGCTGGACGGGCGTGGACGAGCAGTACTTC.